The rows below give T cell receptor beta chains drawn from one sample of a study of cytomegalovirus exposure and HLA in healthy donors. Using immunoSEQ multiplex PCR, the repertoire was profiled, and TCRdb retains in-frame clones only, with some absent. The sample shows approximately 110,000 clones, roughly 77% of them seen only once. The material sequenced was PBMCs. These receptors originate from a woman between 25 and 40 years old in good health and CMV-seronegative. CDR3s include the opening cysteine and the closing phenylalanine or tryptophan. Fields, in order: D gene, clone size, J gene, V gene, CDR3 protein, CDR3 DNA. D genes are given only for firm matches. Size values are once, few and many counts, or a class for expanded clones, and some rows have none.

. . TRBJ1-1 TRBV5-4 CASSSSSTEAFF TGTGCCAGCAGCTCTTCGAGCACTGAAGCTTTCTTT
TRBD1 . TRBJ1-5 TRBV30 CAWRTGSGQPQHF TGTGCCTGGAGGACAGGGAGCGGTCAGCCCCAGCATTTT
TRBD1 . TRBJ2-7 TRBV11-3 CASRQRTGGISYEQYF TGTGCCAGCAGACAAAGGACAGGGGGCATCTCCTACGAGCAGTACTTC
. few TRBJ1-2 TRBV7-9 CSVPSGFKSDGYTF TGTTCCGTTCCCTCAGGGTTTAAATCGGATGGCTACACCTTC
TRBD1 . TRBJ1-2 TRBV13 CASSLMRGPNYGYTF TGTGCCAGCAGCTTGATGAGGGGGCCTAACTATGGCTACACCTTC
. . TRBJ1-2 TRBV25-1 CRDEGRGRDGYTF TGTCGGGACGAGGGGCGGGGGCGAGATGGCTACACCTTC
TRBD2 . TRBJ2-1 TRBV4-2 CASSQAKTSGRYNEQFF TGTGCCAGCAGCCAAGCCAAGACTAGCGGGAGATACAATGAGCAGTTCTTC
. . TRBJ1-1 TRBV5-6 CASSLGGPGAHTEAFF TGTGCCAGCAGCTTGGGGGGGCCCGGGGCACACACTGAAGCTTTCTTT
TRBD1 few TRBJ2-1 TRBV27 CASSPGTGLRNEQFF TGTGCCAGCAGCCCGGGGACAGGGCTTAGGAATGAGCAGTTCTTC
TRBD1 . TRBJ1-2 TRBV28 CASSRQGSFYGYTF TGTGCCAGCAGTCGACAGGGAAGCTTCTATGGCTACACCTTC
. . TRBJ2-1 TRBV14 CASSPQFYNEQFF TGTGCCAGCAGCCCCCAGTTTTACAATGAGCAGTTCTTC
. . TRBJ1-2 TRBV30 CAWRLVRAGYTF TGTGCCTGGAGGTTGGTGAGGGCTGGCTACACCTTC
TRBD2 . TRBJ2-7 TRBV5-6 CASSYRTSGTLGEQYF TGTGCCAGCAGTTATCGGACTAGCGGGACTCTGGGCGAGCAGTACTTC
. once TRBJ1-5 TRBV5-1 CASSYSGFNQPQHF TGCGCCAGCAGTTACTCAGGGTTCAATCAGCCCCAGCATTTT
. . TRBJ1-3 TRBV7-2 CASSQYSGNTIYF TGTGCCAGCAGCCAGTACTCTGGAAACACCATATATTTT
TRBD2 . TRBJ2-3 TRBV9 CASSNSGRAADTQYF TGTGCCAGCAGCAATAGCGGGAGGGCGGCAGATACGCAGTATTTT
. . TRBJ2-6 TRBV28 CASYNTGSGANVLTF TGTGCCAGTTACAATACAGGGTCTGGGGCCAACGTCCTGACTTTC
TRBD1 . TRBJ1-1 TRBV19 CASSTVAGGYTEAFF TGTGCCAGTAGTACAGTCGCAGGGGGGTACACTGAAGCTTTCTTT
. . TRBJ1-6 TRBV19 CASSTGLRASPLHF TGTGCCAGTAGTACAGGTCTGCGGGCCTCACCCCTCCACTTT
. once TRBJ2-1 TRBV7-3 CASSFAGAYNNEQFF TGTGCCAGCAGCTTCGCGGGGGCTTACAACAATGAGCAGTTCTTC
. . TRBJ2-7 TRBV4-2 CASSQINRENEQYF TGTGCCAGCAGCCAAATAAACAGGGAAAACGAGCAGTACTTC
TRBD2 . TRBJ2-5 TRBV7-9 CSSSFLGWSGRPQETQYF TGTTCCAGCAGCTTCCTCGGATGGAGCGGGAGACCACAAGAGACCCAGTACTTC
. . TRBJ1-6 TRBV15 CATGRDHNSPLHF TGTGCCACCGGGCGGGACCATAATTCACCCCTCCACTTT
TRBD1 . TRBJ2-4 TRBV5-1 CASSLGPEQGKYF TGCGCCAGCAGCTTGGGACCGGAACAGGGGAAGTACTTC
TRBD2 . TRBJ2-1 TRBV18 CASSPQAASGGNNEQFF TGTGCCAGCTCACCACAGGCGGCTAGCGGGGGGAACAATGAGCAGTTCTTC
. once TRBJ1-1 TRBV16 CASSPPGFEAFF TGTGCCAGCAGCCCGCCAGGGTTTGAAGCTTTCTTT
. . TRBJ2-5 TRBV7-9 CASSFGREETQYF TGTGCCAGCAGCTTTGGCAGGGAAGAGACCCAGTACTTC
TRBD2 . TRBJ2-3 TRBV7-9 CASSPGTRTDTQYF TGTGCCAGCAGCCCCGGGACTAGAACAGATACGCAGTATTTT